A single sample is the source of the 22 T cell receptor beta chains below, sequenced in a study of a mutant IDH1 vaccine in newly diagnosed glioma. Assay used: immunoSEQ multiplex PCR; TCRdb lists only in-frame clones, some missing. Of tens of thousands of clones detected, approximately 65% appear once; the ten largest clones hold about 4.8%. Antigens for these TCRs are unknown. Documented time point: week 47, end of study. Doses comprised 300 ug of mutant IDH1 20-mer peptide each, plus topical imiquimod. The material was peripheral blood mononuclear cells (PBMCs), obtained from a glioma patient whose treatment included an IDH1 peptide vaccine. Receptor source: a man aged 35-49 years with glioma. Some clones in this sample may be carry-over from other donors' samples.

This rearrangement joins TRBV7-9 to TRBJ2-2; D might be TRBD2 (5 bases). CDR1 is SEHNR, CDR2 FQNEAQ, per germline (reference sequence). Between the trimmed V and J ends, which lost 2 bases and 5 bases, there was a span of 18 bases. The length of the CDR3 is 17 residues. Here the CDR3 DNA reads TGTGCCAGCAGCTTACGCATAGGAGCCGGGATGACCGGGGAGCTGTTTTTT. This gives the protein CASSLRIGAGMTGELFF.

This sequence joins TRBV6-5 and TRBJ2-7, with no clear D. The CDR3 is 15 amino acids. Trimming left V 5 bases short and J 0 bases short, with 14 bases between. In germline, CDR1 is MNHEY, CDR2 SVGAGI. CDR3 DNA sequence: TGTGCCAGCAGTCAGACTCATTACAGCTCCTACGAGCAGTACTTC. Protein: CASSQTHYSSYEQYF.

V gene TRBV10-3 combines with J gene TRBJ1-1; D not certain. CDR3 length: 14 amino acids. CDR1 is ENHRY and CDR2 is SYGVKD in the germline V gene. Trimming pared 6 bases from V and 0 bases from J, leaving 11 bases between. CDR3 region: CAIRGIGLNTEAFF. In DNA, the CDR3 is TGTGCCATCAGGGGGATCGGGTTGAACACTGAAGCTTTCTTT.

The chain employs TRBV4-2 and TRBJ2-3; TRBD2 matches at 8 bases. Germline V lookup: CDR1 LGHNA, CDR2 YNFKEQ. The CDR3 runs 14 residues. V lost 5 bases to trimming and J lost 4 bases; unmatched junction nucleotides: 5. The CDR3, as DNA: TGTGCCAGCAGCGGATCGGGGGGGCCAGATACGCAGTATTTT. Protein product: CASSGSGGPDTQYF.

V and J are TRBV5-1 and TRBJ1-6; D unclear. V was trimmed by 10 bases and J by 7 bases, leaving 21 bases between them. The CDR3 sequence is 15 residues long. Germline loops: CDR1 SGHRS, CDR2 YFSETQ. The CDR3 spells CAPSPPVPGNSPLHF. For the CDR3, the DNA is TGCGCCCCCAGCCCCCCAGTCCCGGGGAATTCACCCCTCCACTTT.

V and J are TRBV9 and TRBJ2-1, with unresolved D. The CDR3 is 16 residues long. Between the trimmed V and J ends, which lost 0 bases and 0 bases, there was a span of 10 bases. The germline V gene has CDR1 SGDLS and CDR2 YYNGEE. Here the CDR3 DNA reads TGTGCCAGCAGCGTAGAGCGCGCCGTCTCCTACAATGAGCAGTTCTTC. This sequence encodes CASSVERAVSYNEQFF.

Only a few counts were recorded for this clone. The chain is built from TRBV6-1 and TRBJ1-1; unclear D gene. V shed 2 bases and J shed 4 bases, with 14 bases lying between them. The CDR3 extends over 15 amino acids. Germline loops: CDR1 MNHNS, CDR2 SASEGT. CDR3 bases: TGTGCCAGCAGTGAACACCTTTTGAGGCCCACTGAAGCTTTCTTT. It codes for CASSEHLLRPTEAFF.

This chain uses TRBV6-1 with TRBJ1-5; TRBD1 agrees at 8 bases. The germline V gene has CDR1 MNHNS and CDR2 SASEGT. The CDR3 spans 16 residues. Losses at the gene ends were 5 bases for V and 0 bases for J; bases not matched to a gene: 6. The CDR3 is CASSQGQGNSNQPQHF. The CDR3 DNA reads TGTGCCAGCAGTCAAGGACAGGGAAATAGCAATCAGCCCCAGCATTTT.

The chain carries TRBV18 and TRBJ2-5, with D uncertain. V was cut by 2 bases and J by 5 bases, with 18 bases left in between. The CDR3 runs to 16 residues. Germline V CDR1 and CDR2: KGHSH, LQKENI. The CDR3 DNA reads TGTGCCAGCTCACCAGGGTTGAGTGGGTACGGTGAGACCCAGTACTTC. Its protein is CASSPGLSGYGETQYF.

V gene TRBV4-2 combines with J gene TRBJ1-4; D remains unclear. This CDR3 has 15 residues. Germline V gene lookup returns CDR1 LGHNA and CDR2 YNFKEQ. V lost 3 bases and J lost 3, with 11 bases in between. The DNA of the CDR3 is TGTGCCAGCAGCCAGACGGAGGCGGCTAATGAAAAACTGTTTTTT. The encoded protein is CASSQTEAANEKLFF.

The chain combines TRBV15 with TRBJ1-6; D unresolved. Per the germline V gene, CDR1 is LNHNV and CDR2 is YYDKDF (reference sequence). Between the trimmed V and J ends, which lost 4 bases and 7 bases, there was a span of 11 bases. The CDR3 spans 14 residues. The CDR3: CATSIRTGNSPLHF. CDR3 sequence (DNA): TGTGCCACCAGCATCCGGACGGGCAATTCACCCCTCCACTTT.

This sequence joins TRBV5-1 and TRBJ2-6; D is undetermined. CDR3 size: 15 residues. V was pared by 4 bases and J by 0 bases, with 8 bases between. Germline CDR1 is SGHRS and CDR2 is YFSETQ. This chain's CDR3 is CASSQVGSGANVLTF. The CDR3 DNA reads as TGCGCCAGCAGCCAGGTGGGCTCTGGGGCCAACGTCCTGACTTTC.

The chain carries TRBV7-9 and TRBJ2-6; 8 positions agree with TRBD1. This CDR3 spans 19 amino acids. Germline-derived CDR1 and CDR2 are SEHNR and FQNEAQ (reference sequence). J lost 0 bases, V lost 1 base, and 8 bases had no gene match. The CDR3 sequence: CASSLGTGSSLSGANVLTF. DNA of the CDR3: TGTGCCAGCAGCTTAGGGACAGGGAGTTCCCTCTCTGGGGCCAACGTCCTGACTTTC.

The chain carries TRBV7-9 and TRBJ2-2; unclear D gene. Between the trimmed V and J ends, which lost 5 bases and 6 bases, there was a span of 16 bases. The V gene's germline CDR1 is SEHNR and CDR2 FQNEAQ (reference sequence). The CDR3 is 15 amino acids. CDR3 residues: CASSRTDFKPGELFF. In DNA, the CDR3 is TGTGCCAGCAGCCGGACGGATTTTAAGCCCGGGGAGCTGTTTTTT.

The chain is built from TRBV5-4 and TRBJ2-2, with 10 positions matching TRBD2. The CDR3 consists of 15 residues. CDR1 and CDR2 (germline): SGHNT, YYREEE (reference sequence). V lost 3 bases, J lost 6 bases, and 5 bases stayed unmatched. CDR3 DNA sequence: TGTGCCAGCAGCTCCAGCGGGGGGGCCCCCGGGGAGCTGTTTTTT. It codes for CASSSSGGAPGELFF.

The rearrangement uses TRBV27 and TRBJ1-5, with 9 bases that match TRBD1. Looked up from germline, CDR1 is MNHEY and CDR2 is SMNVEV (reference sequence). Trimming removed 8 bases from V and 6 bases from J; junction bases left unmatched: 8. The CDR3 loop spans 14 amino acids. Here the CDR3 reads CASCPTGGVQPQHF. The DNA for the CDR3 is TGTGCCAGCTGTCCCACAGGGGGCGTTCAGCCCCAGCATTTT.

This clone was seen a few times. The gene calls are TRBV7-8 and TRBJ2-7; 8 positions agree with TRBD1. Germline V lookup: CDR1 SGHVS, CDR2 FQNEAQ. The CDR3 is 16 residues long. V trimming: 5 bases; J trimming: 6 bases; junction bases outside the gene matches: 15. The CDR3: CASSPKSGQGSFEQYF. The CDR3 DNA is TGTGCCAGCAGCCCCAAGTCAGGACAGGGCTCTTTCGAGCAGTACTTC.

The chain carries TRBV27 and TRBJ2-3; 10 nucleotides agree with TRBD2. The junction had 8 bases not matched to a gene; V was cut back by 5 bases and J by 3 bases. This CDR3 is built from 16 residues. Germline V gene lookup returns CDR1 MNHEY and CDR2 SMNVEV (reference sequence). This CDR3 reads CASSVLSGGRTDTQYF. Written as DNA, the CDR3 is TGTGCCAGCAGTGTCCTTAGCGGGGGGCGTACAGATACGCAGTATTTT.

This clone has only a few counts. The chain recombines TRBV6-1 with TRBJ2-2, with 11 positions matching TRBD2. The V segment lost 6 bases and the J segment 4 bases; nucleotides outside the gene matches: 4. This CDR3 is built from 15 residues. Looked up from germline, CDR1 is MNHNS and CDR2 is SASEGT. In DNA form, the CDR3 reads TGTGCCAGCAGCCTAGCGGGGGGTACCACCGGGGAGCTGTTTTTT. Translated, it gives CASSLAGGTTGELFF.

This clone turned up a few times. The chain has TRBV6-9 and TRBJ2-7; the D gene is possibly TRBD2 (6 bases). Germline V gene lookup returns CDR1 MNHGY and CDR2 SVAAGI. The CDR3 is 15 amino acids. V was clipped by 7 bases and J by 0 bases, with 16 bases between them. The CDR3 is CASTPGDLRSYEQYF. CDR3 nucleotides: TGTGCCAGCACCCCCGGGGACTTGCGCTCCTACGAGCAGTACTTC.

This chain connects TRBV5-1 to TRBJ2-7; TRBD2 aligns across 10 bases. The CDR3 is made up of 14 amino acids. CDR1 and CDR2 (germline): SGHRS, YFSETQ. The V and J ends lost 5 bases and 6 bases, in that order; junction bases with no gene match: 8. This CDR3 reads CASRRSGGMSEQYF. CDR3 DNA sequence: TGCGCCAGCAGACGTAGCGGGGGGATGTCCGAGCAGTACTTC.

This chain uses TRBV7-2 with TRBJ2-2; 7 positions match TRBD1. The ends lost 5 bases at V and 9 bases at J; junction bases unmatched: 6. CDR1 SGHTA and CDR2 FQGNSA come from the germline V gene. This CDR3 has 13 residues. The CDR3 sequence: CASSLIQGRELFF. In DNA form, the CDR3 reads TGTGCCAGCAGCCTAATACAGGGGAGGGAGCTGTTTTTT.